The clone carrying this TCR beta chain was picked up one time. Its antigen is currently unknown. Some clones are missing from TCRdb's copy, which holds only in-frame ones; the method was immunoSEQ multiplex PCR. The data show 2 million or so clones, approximately 94% seen once. Only CD45RO-negative cells positively selected for CCR7 counted as naive CD8 cells, so terminally differentiated effector memory CD45RA+ cells were excluded. This sample stems from a study of shared clonotypes between healthy human individuals. V was pared by 0 bases and J by 8 bases, with 14 bases between. This CDR3 region has 15 residues. Germline V gives CDR1 MNHEY, CDR2 SVGAGI. Overall study findings and caveats: In having few donors, the study represented limited genetic and exposure-history diversity.

What was sequenced was naive CD8+ T cells sorted from blood. The clonotype originates from a man aged 18 to 30 in good health. V is TRBV6-5 and J is TRBJ1-5; a weak D match, TRBD1 (6 bases). The CDR3 here is CASSYSAPEGEPQHF. In DNA form, the CDR3 reads TGTGCCAGCAGTTACTCGGCCCCGGAGGGGGAGCCCCAGCATTTT.